The T cell receptor (beta chain) under discussion was sequenced for a study of tumor-infiltrating lymphocytes in primary liver carcinoma. For this clonotype: The antigen is undetermined. Mismatch with germline at one junction end may stem from a read error.

For each extraction, RNA and DNA were obtained together from 20-30 mg of unsorted bulk tissue. Total RNA (around 500 ng) served as template for TCR beta cDNA synthesis primed by a constant-region primer. Libraries covering TCR beta were generated through three nested multiplex PCR rounds (using a slightly modified ARM-PCR). The study ran its first two PCR rounds for roughly 9 cycles each, using TRBV1-TRBV30 forward primers and a C-beta reverse primer. TCRdb fed the multiplex PCR reads into MiXCR, producing one record per CDR3 protein. In the table there are about 74,000 distinct CDR3 sequences, 60% to 80% of which are singletons. The CDR3 extends over 12 amino acids. Germline V gene data show CDR1 as LGHNT and CDR2 as FRNRAP. General observations from the study: Tumor-adjacent and tumor-blood pairs shared a smaller degree of overlap than tumor region pairs.

This rearrangement joins TRBV12-5 to TRBJ1-1; no reliable D call. The sequencing sample was made of liver tumor tissue from sampling region 4. As for subset: tumor region T4, right-lateral pole. This TCR was recovered from a middle-aged man with primary liver carcinoma and hepatitis B virus infection. The CDR3 spells CASGLEGLSPTF. The CDR3 bases are TGTGCTAGTGGTTTGGAAGGGTTATCACCTACCTTT.